This record covers a single TCR beta chain. What it binds is not known. This record comes from a study of cytomegalovirus exposure and HLA in healthy donors. Study-wide points: It was reportedly the case that the classifier diagnosed cytomegalovirus status with high specificity and sensitivity.

Assay: immunoSEQ multiplex PCR; the TCRdb copy retains only in-frame clones and omits some. The sample records about 120,000 clones, more than 75% being singletons. The clonotype comes from a woman in her 30s in good health and CMV-seronegative. The sample comprised PBMCs.

The CDR3 sequence is CSVVVAGGKETQYF. CDR3 in DNA: TGCAGCGTTGTAGTAGCCGGGGGGAAAGAGACCCAGTACTTC. This chain uses TRBV29-1 with TRBJ2-5; 7 nucleotides agree with TRBD2. Germline trimming cut 4 bases from V and 3 bases from J; bases unmatched to any gene: 8. The CDR3 loop spans 14 amino acids. Germline CDR1 and CDR2: SQVTM and ANQGSEA.